The clone carrying this TCR beta chain occurred a few times. The germline V gene encodes CDR1 SGHVS and CDR2 FNYEAQ. V gave up 11 bases and J gave up 7 bases, with 11 bases separating them. The CDR3 covers 11 residues. The source of the sample is a study of early T cells in non-severe SARS-CoV-2 infection. Via MiXCR, TCRdb re-called the 5' RACE reads, giving one row per CDR3 protein. There are 80,000 to 100,000 distinct CDR3 sequences in the sample; approximately 15% occur only once, and roughly 6% lies in the top ten. This rearrangement joins TRBV7-6 to TRBJ2-2; D tentatively fits TRBD1 or TRBD2 (5 bases each). Sequencing input: whole blood. This receptor was identified in an adult who was a healthcare worker with PCR-confirmed SARS-CoV-2 infection or an uninfected control (not recorded which). CDR3 DNA sequence: TGTGCCTCGGGGCAGGGCGGGGAGCTGTTTTTT. Translated, it gives CASGQGGELFF.